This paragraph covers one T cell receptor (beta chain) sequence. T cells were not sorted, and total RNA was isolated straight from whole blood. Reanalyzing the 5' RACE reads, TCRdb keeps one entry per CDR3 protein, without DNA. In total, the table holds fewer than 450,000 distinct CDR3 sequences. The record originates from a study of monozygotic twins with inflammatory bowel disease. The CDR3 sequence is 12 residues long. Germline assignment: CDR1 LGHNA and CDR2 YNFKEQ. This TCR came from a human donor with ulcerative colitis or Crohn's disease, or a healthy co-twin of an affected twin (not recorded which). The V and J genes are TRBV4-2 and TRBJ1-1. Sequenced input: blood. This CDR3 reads CASSQEALEAFF.